The source of this T cell receptor (beta chain) is a study of Ad26.COV2.S vaccination and SARS-CoV-2 variants. Looking at the study overall: Into the muscle, Ad26.COV2.S was dosed once or twice, 56 days apart.

Treatment defined: around 19 received Ad26.COV2.S at low or high dose, single or two shots; several received placebo; per-sample allocation not given. Sample collection was performed on day 63 after the first vaccine or placebo injection. In the case of this clone: Its antigen is unidentified.

Only in-frame clones appear in the TCRdb table, and some are missing; sequencing was by immunoSEQ multiplex PCR. The table lists over 400,000 clones, 90% of them singletons, with approximately 4.5% in the top ten. Study findings and constraints: Analyses that measured TCR breadth and depth may have underestimated total T cell responses.

The specimen comprised peripheral blood, sampled in a trial of Ad26.COV2.S vaccine versus placebo. This TCR was recovered from a person aged 18-65 years who received the Ad26.COV2.S COVID-19 vaccine or a placebo.

The CDR3 DNA reads TGTGCCAGCAGCTTAGAAGGGACTAGAGGGTACAATGAGCAGTTCTTC. This gives the protein CASSLEGTRGYNEQFF. The rearrangement uses TRBV11-1 and TRBJ2-1; 8 nucleotides agree with TRBD2. After removal of 1 base from V and 4 bases from J, the junction contained 6 bases not matched to a gene. CDR1 and CDR2 (germline): SGHAT, FQDESV (reference sequence). The length of the CDR3 is 16 residues.